The 24 T cell receptor beta chains below come from one sample, sequenced in a study of PD-L1 blockade in urothelial cancer. Generated by immunoSEQ multiplex PCR, the TCRdb table keeps only in-frame clones and is missing some. The sample includes 55,000 to 80,000 clones, 80% to 85% of them seen just once. Stated time point: pretreatment peripheral blood. The sample was PBMCs, taken around atezolizumab (anti-PD-L1) treatment. The source of these receptors is a man between 70 and 80 years old with urothelial cancer.

This chain connects TRBV5-1 to TRBJ1-3; TRBD1 matches 7 bases. Germline V gene sequence: CDR1 SGHRS, CDR2 YFSETQ. The V gene end was trimmed by 4 bases and the J gene end by 2 bases; junction bases not matched to a gene: 9. The CDR3 has 16 amino acids. CDR3 amino acids: CASSLVTGETGNTIYF. As DNA, the CDR3 is TGCGCCAGCAGCCTCGTTACAGGGGAAACTGGAAACACCATATATTTT. The whole variable domain, filled in from reference TRBV5-1 and TRBJ1-3, reads KAGVTQTPRYLIKTRGQQVTLSCSPISGHRSVSWYQQTPGQGLQFLFEYFSETQRNKGNFPGRFSGRQFSNSRSEMNVSTLELGDSALYLCASSLVTGETGNTIYFGEGSWLTVV.

The V call is TRBV9, the J call TRBJ2-1; 9 nucleotides align to TRBD2. Per germline, CDR1 SGDLS and CDR2 YYNGEE. CDR3 length: 15 amino acids. Unmatched junction bases numbered 2, after V lost 1 base and J lost 3 bases. The CDR3 loop is CASSVRLADYNEQFF. As DNA, the CDR3 is TGTGCCAGCAGCGTAAGACTAGCGGACTACAATGAGCAGTTCTTC. The full variable domain, its missing parts supplied by reference TRBV9 and TRBJ2-1, is DSGVTQTPKHLITATGQRVTLRCSPRSGDLSVYWYQQSLDQGLQFLIQYYNGEERAKGNILERFSAQQFPDLHSELNLSSLELGDSALYFCASSVRLADYNEQFFGPGTRLTVL.

The rearrangement uses TRBV2 and TRBJ1-5; 7 bases are a match to TRBD1. Germline assignment: CDR1 SNHLY and CDR2 FYNNEI. This CDR3 spans 14 amino acids. J gave up 5 bases and V 5 bases, and 6 bases lay outside the gene matches. CDR3 sequence (DNA): TGTGCCAGCAGTTCCGGGACAGTTTATCAGCCCCAGCATTTT. Its translation: CASSSGTVYQPQHF.

This chain joins TRBV5-1 and TRBJ1-1, with TRBD1 identical over 9 bases. After removal of 5 bases from V and 11 bases from J, the junction contained 4 bases not matched to a gene. The CDR3 extends over 11 amino acids. Germline CDR1 and CDR2: SGHRS and YFSETQ. The CDR3 region is CASSTGGRAFF. CDR3 nucleotide sequence: TGCGCCAGCAGTACAGGGGGCCGGGCTTTCTTT.

The chain is built from TRBV10-3 and TRBJ2-7; D is unresolved. V dropped 0 bases and J dropped 5 bases, with 5 bases sitting between them. The CDR3 covers 12 residues. From germline, CDR1 is ENHRY and CDR2 SYGVKD. CDR3 loop: CAISESSDEQYF. The CDR3 DNA is TGTGCCATCAGTGAGTCTTCGGACGAGCAGTACTTC.

V is TRBV2 and J is TRBJ1-2; D is possibly TRBD1 (5 bases). The V end was cut by 6 bases, the J end by 1 base, with 15 bases between. This CDR3 has 15 residues. Per the germline V gene, CDR1 is SNHLY and CDR2 is FYNNEI. CDR3 amino acids: CASRPTGSFNYGYTF. Here the CDR3 DNA reads TGTGCCAGCAGACCCACAGGCTCCTTTAACTATGGCTACACCTTC.

The chain employs TRBV30 and TRBJ2-5, with a possible D match to TRBD2 (6 bases). V was clipped by 3 bases and J by 5 bases, with 13 bases between them. The CDR3 sequence is 13 residues long. CDR1 GTSNPN and CDR2 SVGIG come from the germline V gene (reference sequence). The CDR3 bases are TGTGCCTGGAGATTGGCGGGGTGGGAGACCCAGTACTTC. Amino acids: CAWRLAGWETQYF. The complete variable domain, with remaining parts taken from reference TRBV30 and TRBJ2-5, reads SQTIHQWPATLVQPVGSPLSLECTVEGTSNPNLYWYRQAAGRGLQLLFYSVGIGQISSEVPQNLSASRPQDRQFILSSKKLLLSDSGFYLCAWRLAGWETQYFGPGTRLLVL.

J is TRBJ2-7 and V is TRBV9; 8 bases align to TRBD2. CDR1 is SGDLS and CDR2 is YYNGEE in the germline V gene. The CDR3 contains 16 residues. The V segment lost 0 bases and the J segment 2 bases; nucleotides outside the gene matches: 7. The CDR3 loop reads CASSVDMSGRTYEQYF. DNA of the CDR3: TGTGCCAGCAGCGTAGACATGAGCGGGAGAACCTACGAGCAGTACTTC.

This clone was recorded only once. CDR3 DNA sequence: TGTGCCAGCAGCCCTGGGGCTAGCGGGGAAGAGACCCAGTACTTC. Its translation: CASSPGASGEETQYF. V and J are TRBV9 and TRBJ2-5, with 9 positions matching TRBD2. Germline V CDR1 and CDR2: SGDLS, YYNGEE. The CDR3 is 15 residues long. J was trimmed by 3 bases and V by 4 bases; bases with no gene match: 7.

This clone showed up just once. The chain has TRBV5-6 and TRBJ2-5; TRBD2 aligns across 8 bases. CDR1 is SGHDT, CDR2 YYEEEE, per germline. V lost 2 bases and J lost 10; bases outside the gene matches: 10. CDR3 length: 14 residues. In nucleotides, the CDR3 is TGTGCCAGCAGCTTCCAATATAGCGGGGAAGACCAGTACTTC. This codes for CASSFQYSGEDQYF.

This clone was found a few times. The CDR3 sequence is CAWIGQGGTEAFF. CDR3 nucleotide sequence: TGTGCCTGGATAGGACAGGGGGGAACTGAAGCTTTCTTT. The chain is built from TRBV30 and TRBJ1-1, with TRBD1 matching 10 bases. Germline CDR1 reads GTSNPN; CDR2 reads SVGIG (reference sequence). After removal of 4 bases from V and 5 bases from J, the junction contained 4 bases not matched to a gene. The CDR3 extends over 13 amino acids.

The chain links TRBV7-8 to TRBJ2-5; D may be TRBD1 (6 bases). There are 13 residues in the CDR3. Germline CDR1 reads SGHVS; CDR2 reads FQNEAQ. The germline V and J ends were trimmed by 5 bases and 5 bases, with 12 bases remaining between them. The DNA of the CDR3 is TGTGCCAGCAGCCAACAGGGAAGTGAGACCCAGTACTTC. This sequence encodes CASSQQGSETQYF.

The chain combines TRBV11-2 with TRBJ2-2; D possibly corresponds to TRBD2 (5 bases). The V gene lost 3 bases and the J gene lost 7 bases, with 9 bases spanning the gap. Germline CDR1 reads SGHAT; CDR2 reads FQNNGV. CDR3 length equals 13 residues. The CDR3 nucleotides are TGTGCCAGCAGCTTCAGGAGCGGCGGGGAGCTGTTTTTT. It encodes CASSFRSGGELFF.

V gene TRBV19 combines with J gene TRBJ2-1; TRBD2 matches at 10 bases. V lost 3 bases to trimming and J lost 1 base; unmatched junction nucleotides: 3. Germline V gives CDR1 LNHDA, CDR2 SQIVND (reference sequence). The CDR3 spans 16 residues. CDR3 sequence (DNA): TGTGCCAGTAGTATTTCTAGCGGGAGTTCCTACAATGAGCAGTTCTTC. Protein product: CASSISSGSSYNEQFF.

This clone was observed a few times. The chain has TRBV15 and TRBJ1-5; weak D call: TRBD1 (5 bases). V shed 5 bases and J shed 5 bases, with 10 bases lying between them. The CDR3 contains 13 residues. Germline V gene sequence: CDR1 LNHNV, CDR2 YYDKDF (reference sequence). CDR3 sequence (DNA): TGTGCCACCAGCGCTAGGACACATCAGCCCCAGCATTTT. Encoded protein: CATSARTHQPQHF.

The gene calls are TRBV9 and TRBJ2-3, with a weak D call TRBD1 (6 bases). V lost 4 bases and J 2 bases, leaving 14 bases between the germline ends. The germline CDR1 and CDR2 sequences are SGDLS and YYNGEE. The CDR3 length is 15 residues. For the CDR3, the DNA is TGTGCCAGCAGCCCAAACGAGGGGGACACAGATACGCAGTATTTT. Its translation is CASSPNEGDTDTQYF.

The genes are TRBV11-2 and TRBJ1-5; the match to TRBD1 covers 9 bases. CDR3 length: 14 residues. The germline V gene has CDR1 SGHAT and CDR2 FQNNGV. The J segment lost 5 bases and the V segment lost 5 bases, leaving 4 bases of the junction unmatched. In DNA, the CDR3 is TGTGCCAGCAGCGCGGACAGGGGCGATCAGCCCCAGCATTTT. Translation: CASSADRGDQPQHF.

The chain is built from TRBV5-8 and TRBJ1-4; maybe TRBD1 (6 bases). Germline CDR1 is SGHTS and CDR2 is YDEGEE. The CDR3 is 17 amino acids. V lost 4 bases, J lost 4 bases, and 20 bases lay in between. The CDR3 DNA reads TGTGCCAGCAGCCAAGACAGGAGAAGGGGTTTTAATGAAAAACTGTTTTTT. Amino acids: CASSQDRRRGFNEKLFF.

The chain links TRBV9 to TRBJ2-5; D possibly corresponds to TRBD1 (6 bases). V dropped 4 bases and J dropped 7 bases, with 17 bases sitting between them. CDR1 and CDR2 (germline): SGDLS, YYNGEE. The length of the CDR3 is 14 residues. The CDR3 is CASSLGQPLATQYF. In nucleotides, the CDR3 is TGTGCCAGCAGCCTTGGACAGCCACTGGCGACCCAGTACTTC.

V and J are TRBV10-3 and TRBJ1-1; D gene unclear. Germline CDR1 reads ENHRY; CDR2 reads SYGVKD. The CDR3 runs to 12 residues. Trimming took 2 bases from V and 9 from J, leaving 10 bases between them. The CDR3 region is CAISELSEQAFF. The CDR3 DNA follows: TGTGCCATCAGTGAGCTGTCGGAGCAAGCTTTCTTT.

V usage is TRBV15 and J usage is TRBJ2-7, with TRBD2 matching over 10 bases. The J segment lost 4 bases and the V segment lost 2 bases, leaving 5 bases of the junction unmatched. The CDR3 totals 15 residues. Looked up from germline, CDR1 is LNHNV and CDR2 is YYDKDF (reference sequence). The CDR3 region has the DNA TGTGCCACCAGCAGAATTCTAGCGGGAGTTTACGAGCAGTACTTC. It codes for CATSRILAGVYEQYF. Filled out from reference TRBV15 and TRBJ2-7, the complete variable domain reads DAMVIQNPRYQVTQFGKPVTLSCSQTLNHNVMYWYQQKSSQAPKLLFHYYDKDFNNEADTPDNFQSRRPNTSFCFLDIRSPGLGDTAMYLCATSRILAGVYEQYFGPGTRLTVT.

This chain connects TRBV2 to TRBJ2-2, with D perhaps TRBD2 (6 bases). V was trimmed by 2 bases and J by 4 bases, leaving 8 bases between them. Germline V gene data show CDR1 as SNHLY and CDR2 as FYNNEI. The CDR3 totals 14 residues. For the CDR3, the DNA is TGTGCCAGCAGTGAACTGGAGGGCACCGGGGAGCTGTTTTTT. It is translated as CASSELEGTGELFF. The full variable domain, in which reference TRBV2 and TRBJ2-2 provide the parts outside the CDR3, is EPEVTQTPSHQVTQMGQEVILRCVPISNHLYFYWYRQILGQKVEFLVSFYNNEISEKSEIFDDQFSVERPDGSNFTLKIRSTKLEDSAMYFCASSELEGTGELFFGEGSRLTVL.

The gene calls are TRBV19 and TRBJ2-2, with D unclear. The CDR3 is 15 amino acids. Germline CDR1 reads LNHDA; CDR2 reads SQIVND (reference sequence). Trimming pared 5 bases from V and 4 bases from J, leaving 14 bases between. The CDR3 protein is CASSPRQAPTGELFF. The CDR3 region has the DNA TGTGCCAGTAGTCCCCGTCAGGCCCCCACCGGGGAGCTGTTTTTT.

This clone was counted a few times. V and J are TRBV10-2 and TRBJ1-1; 8 nucleotides agree with TRBD1. J gave up 6 bases and V 3 bases, and 0 bases lay outside the gene matches. This CDR3 has 12 amino acids. The germline V gene encodes CDR1 WSHSY and CDR2 SAAADI. The DNA of the CDR3 is TGCGCCAGCAGTGAACAGGGGGCTGAAGCTTTCTTT. Translating it yields CASSEQGAEAFF.